This TCR beta chain was identified in a study of early T cells in non-severe SARS-CoV-2 infection. For the study at large: Unpaired chains resulted from sequencing bulk RNA of unsorted whole blood.

Germline CDR1 LGHDT, CDR2 YNNKEL (reference sequence). The V gene lost 2 bases and the J gene lost 2 bases, with 3 bases spanning the gap. The CDR3 extends over 12 amino acids. The protocol attached unique molecular identifiers to individual cDNA molecules. From the 5' RACE reads, TCRdb called clonotypes with MiXCR, one entry per CDR3 protein. The sample contains 62,000 or so distinct CDR3 sequences, 8% to 10% of which appear only once. There are a few counts of this clonotype. As yet, its antigen is unknown. General study findings and limits: Anti-spike CD8 responses were favored by VDJdb matching, which missed private and CD4 specificities.

The sample comprised whole blood. The chain combines TRBV3-1 with TRBJ2-5; D unclear. The sequence came from an adult who was a healthcare worker with PCR-confirmed SARS-CoV-2 infection or an uninfected control (not recorded which). The CDR3 nucleotides are TGTGCCAGCAGCCAACTTCAAGAGACCCAGTACTTC. This translates into CASSQLQETQYF.